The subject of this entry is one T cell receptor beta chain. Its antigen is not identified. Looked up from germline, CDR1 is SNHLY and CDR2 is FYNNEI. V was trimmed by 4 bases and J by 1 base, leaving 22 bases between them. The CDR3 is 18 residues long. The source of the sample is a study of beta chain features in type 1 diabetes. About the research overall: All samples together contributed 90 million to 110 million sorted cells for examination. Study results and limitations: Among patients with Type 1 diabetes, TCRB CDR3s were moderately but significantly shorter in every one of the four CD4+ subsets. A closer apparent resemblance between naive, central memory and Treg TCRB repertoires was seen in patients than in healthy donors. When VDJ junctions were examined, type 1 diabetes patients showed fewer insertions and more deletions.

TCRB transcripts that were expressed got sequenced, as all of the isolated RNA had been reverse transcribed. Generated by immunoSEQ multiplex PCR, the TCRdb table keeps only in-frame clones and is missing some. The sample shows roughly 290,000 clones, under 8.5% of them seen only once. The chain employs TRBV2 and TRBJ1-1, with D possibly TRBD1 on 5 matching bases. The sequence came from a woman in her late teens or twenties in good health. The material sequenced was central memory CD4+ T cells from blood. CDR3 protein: CASSVSRVGRGKNTEAFF. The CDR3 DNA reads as TGTGCCAGCAGTGTCAGCAGGGTAGGGCGCGGGAAGAACACTGAAGCTTTCTTT. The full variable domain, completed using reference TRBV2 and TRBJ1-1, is EPEVTQTPSHQVTQMGQEVILRCVPISNHLYFYWYRQILGQKVEFLVSFYNNEISEKSEIFDDQFSVERPDGSNFTLKIRSTKLEDSAMYFCASSVSRVGRGKNTEAFFGQGTRLTVV.